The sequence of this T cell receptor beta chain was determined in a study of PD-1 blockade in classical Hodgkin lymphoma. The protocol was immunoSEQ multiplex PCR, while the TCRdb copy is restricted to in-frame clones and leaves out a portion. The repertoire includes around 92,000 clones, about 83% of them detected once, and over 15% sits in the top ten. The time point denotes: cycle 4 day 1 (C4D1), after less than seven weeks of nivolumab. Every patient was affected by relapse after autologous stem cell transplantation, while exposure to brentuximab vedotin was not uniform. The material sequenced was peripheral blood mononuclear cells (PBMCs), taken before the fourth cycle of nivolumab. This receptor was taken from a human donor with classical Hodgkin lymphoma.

In nucleotides, the CDR3 is TGTGCCAGCAGCTTAGATCTGAACAGGGGGTATGAAAAACTGTTTTTT. Its protein product is CASSLDLNRGYEKLFF. V and J are TRBV7-2 and TRBJ1-4, with 8 bases aligning to TRBD1. Per germline, CDR1 SGHTA and CDR2 FQGNSA. Unmatched junction bases numbered 7, after V lost 1 base and J lost 6 bases. The length of the CDR3 is 16 residues.